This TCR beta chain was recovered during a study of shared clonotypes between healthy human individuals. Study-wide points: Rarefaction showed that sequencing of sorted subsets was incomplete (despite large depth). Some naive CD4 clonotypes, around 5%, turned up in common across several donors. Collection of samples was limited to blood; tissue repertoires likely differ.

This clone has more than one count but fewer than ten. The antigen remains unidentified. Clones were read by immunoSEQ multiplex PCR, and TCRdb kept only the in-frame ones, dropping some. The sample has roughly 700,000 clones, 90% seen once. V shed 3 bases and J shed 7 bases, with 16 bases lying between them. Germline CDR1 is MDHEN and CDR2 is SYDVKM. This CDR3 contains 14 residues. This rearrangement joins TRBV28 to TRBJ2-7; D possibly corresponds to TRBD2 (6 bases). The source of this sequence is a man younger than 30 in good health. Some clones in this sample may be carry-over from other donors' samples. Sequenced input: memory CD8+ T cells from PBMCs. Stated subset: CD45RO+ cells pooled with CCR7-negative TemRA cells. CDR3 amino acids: CASSFEEGRREQYF. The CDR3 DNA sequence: TGTGCCAGCAGTTTTGAGGAGGGAAGACGGGAGCAGTACTTC.